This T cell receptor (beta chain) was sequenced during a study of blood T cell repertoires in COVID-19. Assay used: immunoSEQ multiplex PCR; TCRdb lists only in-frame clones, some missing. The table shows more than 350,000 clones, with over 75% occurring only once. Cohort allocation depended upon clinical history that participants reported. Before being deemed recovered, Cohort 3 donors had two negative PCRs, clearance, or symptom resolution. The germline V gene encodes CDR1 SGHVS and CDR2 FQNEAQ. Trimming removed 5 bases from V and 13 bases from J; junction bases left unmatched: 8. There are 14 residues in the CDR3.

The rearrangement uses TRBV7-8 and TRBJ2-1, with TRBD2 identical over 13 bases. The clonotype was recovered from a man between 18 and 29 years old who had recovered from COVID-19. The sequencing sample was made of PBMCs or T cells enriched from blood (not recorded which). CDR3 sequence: CASSPRLAGGTQFF. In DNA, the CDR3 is TGTGCCAGCAGCCCCCGACTAGCGGGAGGCACCCAGTTCTTC.